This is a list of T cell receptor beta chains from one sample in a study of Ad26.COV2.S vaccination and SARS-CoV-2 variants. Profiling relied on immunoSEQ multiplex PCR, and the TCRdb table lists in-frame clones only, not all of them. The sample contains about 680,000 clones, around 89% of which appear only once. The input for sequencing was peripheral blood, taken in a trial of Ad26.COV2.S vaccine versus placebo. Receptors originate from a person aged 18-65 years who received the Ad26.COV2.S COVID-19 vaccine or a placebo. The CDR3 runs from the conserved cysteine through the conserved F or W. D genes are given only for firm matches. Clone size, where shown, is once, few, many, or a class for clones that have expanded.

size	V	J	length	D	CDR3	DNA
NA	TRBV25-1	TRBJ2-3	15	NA	CASSVAPLSTDTQYF	TGTGCCAGCAGTGTAGCTCCTCTCAGCACAGATACGCAGTATTTT
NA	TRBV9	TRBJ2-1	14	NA	CASSVVGSRDEQFF	TGTGCCAGCAGCGTAGTTGGTAGCAGGGATGAGCAGTTCTTC
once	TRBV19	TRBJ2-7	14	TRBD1	CASSTPRDSYEQYF	TGTGCCAGTAGTACCCCCCGGGACAGCTACGAGCAGTACTTC
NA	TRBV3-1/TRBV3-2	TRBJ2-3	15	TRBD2	CASSRGAGGADTQYF	TGTGCCAGCAGCCGTGGAGCGGGGGGGGCAGATACGCAGTATTTT
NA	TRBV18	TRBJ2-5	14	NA	CASSPTENEETQYF	TGTGCCAGCTCACCAACGGAGAATGAAGAGACCCAGTACTTC
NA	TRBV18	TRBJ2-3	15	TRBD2	CASSQLAGGTDTQYF	TGTGCCAGCTCACAACTAGCGGGAGGGACAGATACGCAGTATTTT
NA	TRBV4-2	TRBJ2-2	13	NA	CASSHTSTGELFF	TGTGCCAGCAGCCATACTAGCACCGGGGAGCTGTTTTTT
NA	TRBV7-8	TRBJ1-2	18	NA	CASSLGTLRQGFNYGYTF	TGTGCCAGCAGCTTAGGGACCTTAAGGCAGGGGTTTAACTATGGCTACACCTTC
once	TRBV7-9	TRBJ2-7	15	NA	CASSPREGAIYEQYF	TGTGCCAGCAGCCCCCGGGAAGGGGCGATCTACGAGCAGTACTTC
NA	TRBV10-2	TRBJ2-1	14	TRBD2	CASSLAGGTNEQFF	TGCGCCAGCAGTCTGGCGGGAGGTACCAATGAGCAGTTCTTC
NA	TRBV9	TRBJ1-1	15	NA	CASSVGAGEGTEAFF	TGTGCCAGCAGCGTAGGGGCCGGGGAAGGGACTGAAGCTTTCTTT
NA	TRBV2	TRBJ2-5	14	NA	CASARTDGKETQYF	TGTGCCAGCGCCCGAACTGACGGGAAAGAGACCCAGTACTTC
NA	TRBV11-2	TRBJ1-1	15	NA	CASSLQATMNTEAFF	TGTGCCAGCAGCTTACAAGCAACTATGAACACTGAAGCTTTCTTT
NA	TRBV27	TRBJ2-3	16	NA	CASSLSRVAGTDTQYF	TGTGCCAGCAGTTTATCCCGGGTAGCGGGCACAGATACGCAGTATTTT
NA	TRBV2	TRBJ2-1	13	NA	CASSGTADNEQFF	TGTGCCAGCAGTGGGACTGCCGACAATGAGCAGTTCTTC
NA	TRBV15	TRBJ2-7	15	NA	CATSREDRNSYEQYF	TGTGCCACCAGCAGGGAAGACAGAAACTCCTACGAGCAGTACTTC
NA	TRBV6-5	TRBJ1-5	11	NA	CASSSGSAQHF	TGTGCCAGCAGCTCGGGGTCGGCCCAGCATTTT
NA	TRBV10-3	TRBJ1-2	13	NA	CAVRVQGTDGYTF	TGTGCCGTAAGGGTACAGGGAACGGATGGCTACACCTTC
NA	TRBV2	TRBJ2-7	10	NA	CASSVGEQYF	TGTGCCAGCAGTGTTGGGGAGCAGTACTTC
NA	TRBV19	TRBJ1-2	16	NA	CASSILGAGWNYGYTF	TGTGCCAGTAGTATATTAGGCGCGGGATGGAACTATGGCTACACCTTC
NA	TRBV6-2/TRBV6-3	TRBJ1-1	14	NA	CASSYLNLGTEAFF	TGTGCCAGCAGTTATCTAAACTTGGGCACTGAAGCTTTCTTT
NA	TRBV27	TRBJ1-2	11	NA	CASRTGNGYTF	TGTGCCAGCAGGACGGGAAATGGCTACACCTTC
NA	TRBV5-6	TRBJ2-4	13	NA	CASSLAGSNIQYF	TGTGCCAGCAGCTTGGCCGGGAGTAACATTCAGTACTTC
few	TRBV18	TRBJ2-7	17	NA	CASSPMVLTEEAYEQYF	TGTGCCAGCTCACCAATGGTCTTGACAGAAGAAGCCTACGAGCAGTACTTC
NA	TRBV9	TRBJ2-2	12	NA	CASSVISGELFF	TGTGCCAGCAGCGTAATCTCCGGGGAGCTGTTTTTT
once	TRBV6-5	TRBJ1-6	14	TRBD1	CASSYQQGDSPLHF	TGTGCCAGCAGTTACCAGCAGGGGGACTCACCCCTCCACTTT
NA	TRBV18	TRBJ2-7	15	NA	CASSPGQSEIHEQYF	TGTGCCAGCTCACCCGGACAGTCAGAGATCCACGAGCAGTACTTC
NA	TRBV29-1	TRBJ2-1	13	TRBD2	CSGLAGTNHEQFF	TGCAGCGGACTAGCGGGAACAAACCATGAGCAGTTCTTC
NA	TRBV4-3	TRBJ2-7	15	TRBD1	CASSQEDRGIEEQYF	TGCGCCAGCAGCCAAGAAGACAGGGGGATTGAAGAGCAGTACTTC
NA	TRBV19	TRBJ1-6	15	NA	CASSSGESYNSPLHF	TGTGCCAGTAGTTCAGGGGAGTCCTATAATTCACCCCTCCACTTT
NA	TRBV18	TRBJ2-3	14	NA	CASSPGVPSDTQYF	TGTGCCAGCTCACCAGGGGTTCCTTCAGATACGCAGTATTTT
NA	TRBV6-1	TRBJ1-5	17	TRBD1	CASSEMGGTGVNQPQHF	TGTGCCAGCAGTGAAATGGGGGGGACAGGAGTCAATCAGCCCCAGCATTTT